One sample yielded the 16 T cell receptor beta chains listed below, sequenced in a study of identical twins (TCRdb year 2016). Libraries were constructed by 5' RACE. The sequencing machine was an Illumina HiSeq 2000. Clones were called with MiXCR by TCRdb after fastp trimmed the public reads at Q25, and only in-frame beta chains were retained. Entries that share a CDR3 protein sequence are merged under the most common genes and DNA. In this sample the table shows 250,000 or so distinct CDR3 sequences, around 8% of which occur a single time. 3% to 3.5% of the sample is held by the ten biggest clonotypes. The same data also went into a second study, on yellow fever vaccine responses in identical twins.

The sequenced material came from CD8+ T cells sorted from blood. The receptors were sampled from a young woman in good health.

In this sample, this clonotype turned up a few times. This chain joins TRBV10-3 and TRBJ2-7; the D gene is possibly TRBD1 (7 bases). CDR1 and CDR2 from the germline V gene are ENHRY and SYGVKD. This CDR3 is built from 17 residues. The V end lost 2 bases, the J end lost 2 bases, and 19 bases lay between the germline ends. CDR3: CAISEIGGDSKTYEQYF. In nucleotides, the CDR3 is TGTGCCATCAGTGAGATCGGAGGGGACAGTAAAACCTACGAGCAGTACTTC.

The chain is built from TRBV24-1 and TRBJ2-7; the D call may be TRBD1 or TRBD2 (5 bases each). Germline CDR1 KGHDR, CDR2 SFDVKD. The CDR3 has 12 amino acids. Trimming took off 9 bases at V and 2 bases at J, with 10 bases between the two ends. This chain's CDR3 is CATAQGPYEQYF. The CDR3 nucleotides are TGTGCCACCGCTCAGGGACCCTACGAGCAGTACTTC.

The chain is built from TRBV13 and TRBJ1-1; D not certain. CDR1 PRHDT and CDR2 FYEKMQ come from the germline V gene (reference sequence). The CDR3 sequence is 12 residues long. Trimming took off 2 bases at V and 6 bases at J, with 7 bases between the two ends. The CDR3 loop is CASSLRKAEAFF. In DNA form, the CDR3 reads TGTGCCAGCAGCTTACGGAAGGCTGAAGCTTTCTTT.

This clonotype was observed at least ten times. The chain combines TRBV29-1 with TRBJ2-5; 7 bases line up with TRBD2. With 6 bases clipped from V and 0 bases from J, the junction kept 4 bases outside the gene matches. The CDR3 spans 13 residues. CDR1 is SQVTM and CDR2 is ANQGSEA in the germline V gene. CDR3 protein: CSVGGTNQETQYF. The CDR3 nucleotides are TGCAGCGTCGGAGGGACTAACCAAGAGACCCAGTACTTC.

This clonotype has ten or more counts. V is TRBV4-2 and J is TRBJ2-7; D unclear. This CDR3 spans 15 amino acids. V was clipped by 5 bases and J by 0 bases, with 14 bases between them. Per germline, CDR1 LGHNA and CDR2 YNFKEQ. CDR3 protein: CASSNSRISSYEQYF. CDR3 in DNA: TGTGCCAGCAGCAACTCCAGGATCAGCTCCTACGAGCAGTACTTC.

On this clonotype: This may arise from a read error, as a much more abundant clone is one base away. This chain uses TRBV12-3 or TRBV12-4 with TRBJ1-5, with D hard to call. Trimming removed 3 bases at V and 5 bases at J, with 8 bases between. This CDR3 is built from 13 residues. DNA of the CDR3: TGTGCCAGCAGTTTGGACCCGGATCAGCCCCAGCATTTT. It is translated as CASSLDPDQPQHF.

The gene calls are TRBV6-5 and TRBJ2-5; no reliable D call. Trimming pared 8 bases from V and 5 bases from J, leaving 12 bases between. The CDR3 consists of 12 residues. From germline, CDR1 is MNHEY and CDR2 SVGAGI. The CDR3 DNA reads TGTGCCAGCTCCTCGACCGGGGAGACCCAGTACTTC. Amino acids: CASSSTGETQYF.

This clonotype was seen many times. The chain couples TRBV25-1 to TRBJ1-2; D is possibly TRBD1 (6 bases). Germline CDR1 and CDR2: MGHDK and SYGVNS. The CDR3 totals 13 residues. Trimming took off 6 bases at V and 7 bases at J, with 15 bases between the two ends. CDR3 amino acids: CASRPGAWLGYTF. DNA for the CDR3: TGTGCCAGCAGACCAGGGGCTTGGCTTGGCTACACCTTC.

This clonotype has only a few counts. V gene TRBV7-8 combines with J gene TRBJ2-7; possibly TRBD1 for D (5 bases). Trimming removed 5 bases at V and 0 bases at J, with 14 bases between. CDR3 length: 15 amino acids. In germline, CDR1 is SGHVS, CDR2 FQNEAQ. In nucleotides, the CDR3 is TGTGCCAGCAGCGCCGGATACGACAGCTCCTACGAGCAGTACTTC. As protein: CASSAGYDSSYEQYF. The variable domain in full, completed from reference TRBV7-8 and TRBJ2-7, reads GAGVSQSPRYKVAKRGQDVALRCDPISGHVSLFWYQQALGQGPEFLTYFQNEAQLDKSGLPSDRFFAERPEGSVSTLKIQRTQQEDSAVYLCASSAGYDSSYEQYFGPGTRLTVT.

In its sample, this clonotype was seen a few times. The gene calls are TRBV6-1 and TRBJ2-1; D unclear. Germline V gives CDR1 MNHNS, CDR2 SASEGT. The CDR3 has 13 residues. The ends were cut back, 6 bases at V and 3 bases at J, with 9 bases in the middle. The CDR3 spells CASSPQNYNEQFF. The CDR3 DNA is TGTGCCAGCAGCCCACAGAACTACAATGAGCAGTTCTTC.

This clonotype was counted between two and nine times. V is TRBV14 and J is TRBJ2-3; maybe TRBD1 (6 bases). Trimming shortened V by 5 bases and J by 2 bases, and 14 bases separated the two germline ends. This CDR3 has 15 residues. The V gene's germline CDR1 is SGHDN and CDR2 FVKESK. The CDR3 protein is CASSKRTVSTDTQYF. The DNA of the CDR3 is TGTGCCAGCAGCAAACGGACAGTATCCACAGATACGCAGTATTTT.

Only a few counts were recorded for this clonotype. The rearrangement joins TRBV5-1 to TRBJ2-7; maybe TRBD1 (5 bases). Germline CDR1 SGHRS, CDR2 YFSETQ. Trimming stripped 0 bases from V and 6 bases from J, with 13 bases between. This CDR3 region has 14 residues. The CDR3 DNA follows: TGCGCCAGCAGCTTGGCGGCGGAAGGGGTCGAGCAGTACTTC. Its protein product is CASSLAAEGVEQYF.

This clonotype has only a few counts. The V gene is TRBV27, the J gene TRBJ1-2, with D unresolved. The CDR3 spans 14 residues. The V gene lost 0 bases and the J gene lost 1 base, with 6 bases spanning the gap. Germline V gives CDR1 MNHEY, CDR2 SMNVEV (reference sequence). CDR3 in DNA: TGTGCCAGCAGTTTATCGGCAGATAACTATGGCTACACCTTC. This codes for CASSLSADNYGYTF.

The V call is TRBV5-1, the J call TRBJ2-1; TRBD2 aligns across 10 bases. After removal of 5 bases from V and 2 bases from J, the junction contained 4 bases not matched to a gene. The germline CDR1 and CDR2 sequences are SGHRS and YFSETQ. The CDR3 totals 15 residues. Written as DNA, the CDR3 is TGCGCCAGCAGTTGGACTAGCGGCCCCTACAATGAGCAGTTCTTC. Residues: CASSWTSGPYNEQFF.

This clonotype has only a few counts. The V call is TRBV7-9, the J call TRBJ2-5; D gene ambiguous. The CDR3 extends over 13 amino acids. Germline V gene data show CDR1 as SEHNR and CDR2 as FQNEAQ (reference sequence). V lost 5 bases and J 4 bases, leaving 11 bases between the germline ends. CDR3 coding DNA: TGTGCCAGCAGCGGTAGCACCGGAGAGACCCAGTACTTC. Protein: CASSGSTGETQYF.

In its sample, this clonotype was seen a few times. The rearrangement links TRBV7-9 to TRBJ2-7, with 10 bases matching TRBD2. CDR3 size: 15 residues. Trimming at V came to 2 bases and at J to 3 bases, leaving 4 bases not matched to a gene. CDR1 is SEHNR, CDR2 FQNEAQ, per germline (reference sequence). The CDR3 DNA sequence: TGTGCCAGCAGCTTACTCCTAGCGGGAGACTACGAGCAGTACTTC. Translation: CASSLLLAGDYEQYF.